Shown below are 27 T cell receptor beta chains from a single sample sequenced in a study of CD8 T cells in Susac syndrome. Reverse transcription of roughly 0.5 to 1 ug RNA was carried out with random hexamers. In TCRdb, the immunoSEQ multiplex PCR reads were re-called with MiXCR into one record per CDR3 protein. The sample consists of fewer than 150,000 distinct CDR3 sequences, around 91% of them appearing once. What was sequenced was CD8+ T cells from PBMCs. These receptors originate from a human donor with multiple sclerosis.

The genes are TRBV19 and TRBJ2-1; TRBD2 might be the D (6 bases). The V end lost 3 bases, the J end lost 7 bases, and 10 bases lay between the germline ends. This CDR3 is built from 13 residues. Germline V CDR1 and CDR2: LNHDA, SQIVND (reference sequence). The CDR3 nucleotides are TGTGCCAGTAGTATCGGGAGAGGTAATGAGCAGTTCTTC. It encodes CASSIGRGNEQFF.

In this sample, this clonotype turned up once. The chain couples TRBV19 to TRBJ1-1, with D hard to call. The length of the CDR3 is 11 residues. Germline V gives CDR1 LNHDA, CDR2 SQIVND (reference sequence). V lost 5 bases, J lost 8 bases, and 9 bases lay in between. CDR3 DNA: TGTGCCAGTAGTGTTGGGAGGGAAGCTTTCTTT. Its protein is CASSVGREAFF.

The rearrangement uses TRBV27 and TRBJ2-1; D possibly corresponds to TRBD2 (5 bases). Germline-derived CDR1 and CDR2 are MNHEY and SMNVEV (reference sequence). The length of the CDR3 is 14 residues. V lost 6 bases and J 5 bases, leaving 14 bases between the germline ends. CDR3 nucleotide sequence: TGTGCCAGCAGCCCTACGGACTTGAACAATGAGCAGTTCTTC. Translation gives CASSPTDLNNEQFF.

The rearrangement uses TRBV24-1 and TRBJ2-3; TRBD1 aligns across 8 bases. V trimming: 7 bases; J trimming: 2 bases; junction bases outside the gene matches: 7. In germline, CDR1 is KGHDR, CDR2 SFDVKD. This CDR3 spans 15 amino acids. CDR3 sequence (DNA): TGTGCCACCAGGCCGGGACAGGATTCCACAGATACGCAGTATTTT. Translation gives CATRPGQDSTDTQYF.

This clonotype was seen just once. The chain has TRBV28 and TRBJ1-1, with D unclear. The CDR3 contains 15 residues. CDR1 and CDR2 (germline): MDHEN, SYDVKM. V was trimmed by 4 bases and J by 1 base, leaving 13 bases between them. This CDR3 reads CASSSGFSGNTEAFF. As DNA, the CDR3 is TGTGCCAGCAGTTCCGGGTTCAGCGGGAACACTGAAGCTTTCTTT.

This chain connects TRBV6-6 to TRBJ2-1; 8 bases are a match to TRBD2. CDR3 length equals 16 residues. Looked up from germline, CDR1 is MNHNY and CDR2 is SVGAGI (reference sequence). Trimming removed 2 bases from V and 4 bases from J; junction bases left unmatched: 7. DNA for the CDR3: TGTGCCAGCAGTTACGAGGTGGCGGGAGGTTACAATGAGCAGTTCTTC. Its translation is CASSYEVAGGYNEQFF.

The chain's CDR3 is CSASPRSDRVRREKLFF. The CDR3 nucleotides read TGCAGTGCTTCCCCGCGCTCTGACAGGGTCCGACGAGAAAAACTGTTTTTT. V gene TRBV20-1 combines with J gene TRBJ1-4; 7 bases match TRBD1. Germline V CDR1 and CDR2: DFQATT, SNEGSKA (reference sequence). V lost 5 bases to trimming and J lost 8 bases; unmatched junction nucleotides: 20. This CDR3 contains 17 residues.

The chain is built from TRBV29-1 and TRBJ2-1; 12 bases are shared with TRBD2. There are 17 residues in the CDR3. Germline V gene data show CDR1 as SQVTM and CDR2 as ANQGSEA. The V gene end was trimmed by 4 bases and the J gene end by 9 bases; junction bases not matched to a gene: 16. The CDR3 sequence: CSVVSGSTSGSFSEQFF. The CDR3 DNA is TGCAGCGTTGTCAGTGGTTCGACTAGCGGGAGCTTCAGTGAGCAGTTCTTC.

The chain combines TRBV15 with TRBJ2-7, with 11 bases aligning to TRBD2. This CDR3 has 14 residues. J was trimmed by 4 bases and V by 8 bases; bases with no gene match: 7. Germline values: CDR1 LNHNV, CDR2 YYDKDF (reference sequence). The CDR3 nucleotides read TGTGCCACCCGACCGGGACTAGCGGTTTACGAGCAGTACTTC. Amino acid sequence: CATRPGLAVYEQYF.

The rearrangement uses TRBV2 and TRBJ2-7; 7 nucleotides match TRBD1. The ends lost 6 bases at V and 3 bases at J; junction bases unmatched: 5. Looked up from germline, CDR1 is SNHLY and CDR2 is FYNNEI. This CDR3 has 13 amino acids. The DNA of the CDR3 is TGTGCCAGCAGGACAGGGCTAAACTACGAGCAGTACTTC. This encodes CASRTGLNYEQYF.

The V call is TRBV19, the J call TRBJ2-7, with TRBD1 matching 8 bases. V was pared by 3 bases and J by 3 bases, with 4 bases of the junction left unmatched. Germline V gene sequence: CDR1 LNHDA, CDR2 SQIVND (reference sequence). The CDR3 is 14 amino acids. The CDR3 DNA reads as TGTGCCAGTAGTATGGGGACAGGTATCTACGAGCAGTACTTC. It is translated as CASSMGTGIYEQYF. The entire variable domain, with the rest obtained from reference TRBV19 and TRBJ2-7, is as follows: DGGITQSPKYLFRKEGQNVTLSCEQNLNHDAMYWYRQDPGQGLRLIYYSQIVNDFQKGDIAEGYSVSREKKESFPLTVTSAQKNPTAFYLCASSMGTGIYEQYFGPGTRLTVT.

This chain links TRBV30 with TRBJ2-1; either TRBD1 or TRBD2 may fit D (5 bases each). Trimming stripped 5 bases from V and 0 bases from J, with 14 bases between. Germline V lookup: CDR1 GTSNPN, CDR2 SVGIG (reference sequence). The CDR3 covers 15 residues. The CDR3: CAWRQGRSSYNEQFF. The DNA for the CDR3 is TGTGCCTGGCGGCAGGGACGCAGCTCCTACAATGAGCAGTTCTTC.

The genes are TRBV20-1 and TRBJ2-7; D ambiguous. The V end lost 6 bases, the J end lost 5 bases, and 20 bases lay between the germline ends. The V gene's germline CDR1 is DFQATT and CDR2 SNEGSKA (reference sequence). This CDR3 region has 14 residues. This CDR3 reads CSAPHGWNGDEQYF. CDR3 DNA sequence: TGCAGTGCCCCCCATGGCTGGAATGGGGACGAGCAGTACTTC.

J is TRBJ2-1 and V is TRBV29-1, with D possibly being TRBD2 (6 bases). CDR1 and CDR2 from the germline V gene are SQVTM and ANQGSEA. Trimming cost V 4 bases and J 6 bases, with 19 bases left between them. CDR3 length equals 15 residues. CDR3 sequence (DNA): TGCAGCGTTGTAGTAGGCGGGGATTCGGGCAATGAGCAGTTCTTC. This translates into CSVVVGGDSGNEQFF.

This chain uses TRBV27 with TRBJ2-1; the D gene is possibly TRBD2 (5 bases). CDR1 MNHEY and CDR2 SMNVEV come from the germline V gene (reference sequence). V was trimmed by 3 bases and J by 4 bases, leaving 10 bases between them. The CDR3 is 14 residues long. The CDR3 DNA is TGTGCCAGCAGTTTGGACTCCCCATACAATGAGCAGTTCTTC. Translating it yields CASSLDSPYNEQFF.

The CDR3 bases are TGTGCCAGCAGCCAAGGGCTTATGACCGGGGAGCTGTTTTTT. Translation gives CASSQGLMTGELFF. The V and J genes are TRBV3-1 and TRBJ2-2; D unclear. V lost 1 base, J lost 5 bases, and 8 bases lay in between. Germline lookup yields CDR1 LGHDT and CDR2 YNNKEL (reference sequence). The CDR3 consists of 14 residues.

The rearrangement links TRBV30 to TRBJ2-1; D perhaps matches TRBD2 (5 bases). The CDR3 totals 15 residues. Germline CDR1 reads GTSNPN; CDR2 reads SVGIG (reference sequence). Trimming shortened V by 5 bases and J by 1 base, and 15 bases separated the two germline ends. The CDR3 region has the DNA TGTGCCTGGTTGAACCAGCGAGGGTCCTACAATGAGCAGTTCTTC. It encodes CAWLNQRGSYNEQFF.

CDR3 protein: CASTYIPGQQETQYF. The CDR3, as DNA: TGTGCCAGCACGTATATCCCTGGACAGCAAGAGACCCAGTACTTC. The chain couples TRBV18 to TRBJ2-5; weak D call: TRBD1 (6 bases). CDR3 size: 15 residues. V was pared by 8 bases and J by 2 bases, with 18 bases between. The germline V gene has CDR1 KGHSH and CDR2 LQKENI.

The CDR3 DNA reads TGTGCCATCAGTGATTTTTCCGGAGGGGGGGCCAACGTCCTGACTTTC. Amino acids: CAISDFSGGGANVLTF. The chain combines TRBV10-3 with TRBJ2-6; a weak D match, TRBD2 (6 bases). This CDR3 is 16 amino acids long. Trimming shortened V by 3 bases and J by 4 bases, and 13 bases separated the two germline ends. The germline CDR1 and CDR2 sequences are ENHRY and SYGVKD.

This clonotype occurred a few times. The chain carries TRBV29-1 and TRBJ2-5; D is perhaps TRBD2 (5 bases). The CDR3 contains 12 residues. From germline, CDR1 is SQVTM and CDR2 ANQGSEA. Trimming shortened V by 4 bases and J by 7 bases, and 13 bases separated the two germline ends. The CDR3 DNA follows: TGCAGCGTTGGTGGGGAAGGAGGGACCCAGTACTTC. Its protein product is CSVGGEGGTQYF.

V gene TRBV20-1 combines with J gene TRBJ1-1; 8 positions agree with TRBD1. The J segment lost 0 bases and the V segment lost 1 base, leaving 13 bases of the junction unmatched. This CDR3 has 18 residues. Germline CDR1 and CDR2: DFQATT and SNEGSKA (reference sequence). CDR3 DNA: TGCAGTGCTAGAGGTTTGGGGACAGGCCGCGTAATGAACACTGAAGCTTTCTTT. It encodes CSARGLGTGRVMNTEAFF.

The chain uses TRBV9 and TRBJ1-2, with TRBD1 matching 9 bases. Germline assignment: CDR1 SGDLS and CDR2 YYNGEE. V was clipped by 0 bases and J by 4 bases; unmatched bases: 10. The CDR3 totals 17 residues. The DNA of the CDR3 is TGTGCCAGCAGCGTAGCTACATCGACAGGGGGTGGCTATGGCTACACCTTC. It encodes CASSVATSTGGGYGYTF. The full variable domain, completed using reference TRBV9 and TRBJ1-2, is DSGVTQTPKHLITATGQRVTLRCSPRSGDLSVYWYQQSLDQGLQFLIQYYNGEERAKGNILERFSAQQFPDLHSELNLSSLELGDSALYFCASSVATSTGGGYGYTFGSGTRLTVV.

This clonotype was detected once. The rearrangement joins TRBV6-5 to TRBJ2-2; D not certain. This CDR3 contains 17 residues. V dropped 3 bases and J dropped 6 bases, with 20 bases sitting between them. From germline, CDR1 is MNHEY and CDR2 SVGAGI. The CDR3: CASSYSDLDPAPGELFF. In DNA form, the CDR3 reads TGTGCCAGCAGTTATTCTGACCTAGACCCTGCCCCCGGGGAGCTGTTTTTT.

The rearrangement links TRBV7-9 to TRBJ1-2; D ambiguous. Trimming pared 5 bases from V and 4 bases from J, leaving 14 bases between. The CDR3 has 14 amino acids. Germline CDR1 and CDR2: SEHNR and FQNEAQ (reference sequence). The CDR3 DNA follows: TGTGCCAGCAGCCTAATCGACGGCGGCTATGGCTACACCTTC. Its protein product is CASSLIDGGYGYTF.

The chain has TRBV12-5 and TRBJ2-1; D tentatively reads TRBD1 or TRBD2 (5 bases each). V was shortened by 3 bases and J by 2 bases, with 11 bases between the two germline ends. This CDR3 is 15 amino acids long. Germline CDR1 LGHNT, CDR2 FRNRAP. Here the CDR3 reads CASGFGGIPYNEQFF. CDR3 DNA sequence: TGTGCTAGTGGTTTTGGGGGAATCCCCTACAATGAGCAGTTCTTC.

The chain uses TRBV6-5 and TRBJ2-5, with D maybe TRBD2 (5 bases). The CDR3 totals 14 residues. V lost 7 bases and J 3 bases, leaving 15 bases between the germline ends. The germline V gene encodes CDR1 MNHEY and CDR2 SVGAGI. In DNA, the CDR3 is TGTGCCAGCAAAATCTACCGGGAAGAAGAGACCCAGTACTTC. It encodes CASKIYREEETQYF.

The chain recombines TRBV28 with TRBJ2-1; 9 bases fit TRBD1. Trimming removed 4 bases from V and 6 bases from J; junction bases left unmatched: 7. This CDR3 region has 15 residues. The germline V gene has CDR1 MDHEN and CDR2 SYDVKM. In DNA, the CDR3 is TGTGCCAGCAGTTCCACAGGGGGCGTGCTCAATGAGCAGTTCTTC. The encoded protein is CASSSTGGVLNEQFF.